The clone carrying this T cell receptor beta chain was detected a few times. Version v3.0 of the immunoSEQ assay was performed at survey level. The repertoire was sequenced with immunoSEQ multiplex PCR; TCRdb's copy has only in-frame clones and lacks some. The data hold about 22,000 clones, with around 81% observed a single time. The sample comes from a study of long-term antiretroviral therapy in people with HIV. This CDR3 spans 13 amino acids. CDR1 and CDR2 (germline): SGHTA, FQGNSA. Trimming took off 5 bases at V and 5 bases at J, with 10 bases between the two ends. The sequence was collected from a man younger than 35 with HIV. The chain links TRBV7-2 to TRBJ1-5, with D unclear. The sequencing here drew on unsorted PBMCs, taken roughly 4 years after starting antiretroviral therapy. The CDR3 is CASSRQVDQPQHF. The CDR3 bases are TGTGCCAGCAGCCGACAAGTTGATCAGCCCCAGCATTTT.